This T cell receptor (beta chain) derives from a study of shared clonotypes between healthy human individuals. Study-level points and caveats: The genetic and exposure-history diversity represented was limited by few donors. Clonotypes not shared had lower generation probabilities than those common to all four donors.

V was trimmed by 4 bases and J by 2 bases, leaving 12 bases between them. The CDR3 is 15 residues long. The germline gives CDR1 SGHRS, CDR2 YFSETQ. About this clone itself: The antigen remains unidentified.

The donors were all Caucasian adults (living in Nashville, Tennessee). Investigators divided CD4+ cells into CD45RA+ naive and CD45RA-negative memory subsets. The protocol was immunoSEQ multiplex PCR, while the TCRdb copy is restricted to in-frame clones and leaves out a portion. Of roughly 2.2 million clones in the sample, 85% to 95% are singletons; the top ten hold 0.35% to 0.5%. The receptor was derived from a man aged 18 to 30 in good health. Some clones in this sample may be carry-over from other donors' samples. Sequenced material: naive CD4+ T cells from PBMCs. The subset denotes: CD45RA+ positively selected. The V and J genes are TRBV5-1 and TRBJ2-2; a possible D gene is TRBD2 (5 bases). This chain's CDR3 is CASSPYTGNTGELFF. CDR3 sequence (DNA): TGCGCCAGCAGCCCCTACACGGGAAACACCGGGGAGCTGTTTTTT.